The clone carrying this TCR beta chain has a handful of counts. Participants, roughly 18 to 90 years old, spanned about two dozen US areas. This sample stems from a study of blood T cell repertoires in COVID-19. Whole-study context: Samples came from the United States, Italy and Spain, spanning acute and convalescent COVID-19.

In the original processing: Amplification with reference gene primers provided the estimates of nucleated cell counts. The data were produced by immunoSEQ multiplex PCR, yet TCRdb's version contains in-frame clones alone and is incomplete. The V and J calls and the clone size are those of that table, but D and trimming were determined from the DNA. The repertoire holds 200,000 to 250,000 clones, with around nine tenths as singletons. Germline loops: CDR1 LNHDA, CDR2 SQIVND (reference sequence). This CDR3 contains 15 residues. V lost 5 bases, J lost 4 bases, and 6 bases stayed unmatched. The gene calls are TRBV19 and TRBJ1-5, with 9 bases matching TRBD1. This clonotype was sampled from a woman aged 25-40 years who had been exposed to COVID-19. Sequencing was performed on PBMCs or T cells enriched from blood (not recorded which). CDR3 nucleotides: TGTGCCAGTAGTCACAGGGGGCTAGGGAATCAGCCCCAGCATTTT. Amino acid sequence: CASSHRGLGNQPQHF.